The 8 T cell receptor beta chains listed next were all sequenced from one sample in a study of shared clonotypes between healthy human individuals. Data came from immunoSEQ multiplex PCR; TCRdb stores just in-frame clones and leaves some out. The table records more than 2 million clones, around 96% of them present only once. Positively selected for CCR7, the CD45RO-negative cells used as naive CD8 cells excluded terminally differentiated effector memory CD45RA+ cells. Source material: naive CD8+ T cells sorted from blood. The source of these receptors is a young man in good health.

This chain uses TRBV7-9 with TRBJ2-5; 8 positions agree with TRBD1. The CDR3 contains 16 residues. V was pared by 5 bases and J by 4 bases, with 12 bases of the junction left unmatched. Per germline, CDR1 SEHNR and CDR2 FQNEAQ (reference sequence). The CDR3 region is CASSPWTGTVPETQYF. The DNA for the CDR3 is TGTGCCAGCAGCCCTTGGACAGGGACGGTTCCAGAGACCCAGTACTTC. Full variable domain (outside the CDR3, taken from reference TRBV7-9 and TRBJ2-5): DTGVSQNPRHKITKRGQNVTFRCDPISEHNRLYWYRQTLGQGPEFLTYFQNEAQLEKSRLLSDRFSAERPKGSFSTLEIQRTEQGDSAMYLCASSPWTGTVPETQYFGPGTRLLVL.

V gene TRBV28 combines with J gene TRBJ1-5, with a weak D call TRBD1 (5 bases). The V gene's germline CDR1 is MDHEN and CDR2 SYDVKM. V lost 6 bases to trimming and J lost 1 base, with 10 bases between them. This CDR3 region has 14 residues. CDR3 DNA sequence: TGTGCCAGCAGCGGGGGGATGAGCAATCAGCCCCAGCATTTT. Its translation is CASSGGMSNQPQHF. Complete variable domain (other parts from reference TRBV28 and TRBJ1-5): DVKVTQSSRYLVKRTGEKVFLECVQDMDHENMFWYRQDPGLGLRLIYFSYDVKMKEKGDIPEGYSVSREKKERFSLILESASTNQTSMYLCASSGGMSNQPQHFGDGTRLSIL.

The DNA for the CDR3 is TGTGCCAGCAGTGAAGTTGCTAGCGGGGGTGAGGGCTATACGCAGTATTTT. It codes for CASSEVASGGEGYTQYF. V usage is TRBV2 and J usage is TRBJ2-3; 10 bases map to TRBD2. CDR3 length equals 17 residues. Germline CDR1 and CDR2: SNHLY and FYNNEI. V shed 1 base and J 7 bases; nucleotides not matched to a gene: 11.

The chain is built from TRBV11-2 and TRBJ2-7; possibly TRBD2 for D (7 bases). Germline CDR1 reads SGHAT; CDR2 reads FQNNGV. This CDR3 contains 12 residues. V was trimmed by 10 bases and J by 7 bases, leaving 17 bases between them. The CDR3 region is CATTPGGLEQYF. The CDR3 DNA sequence: TGTGCCACCACGCCGGGGGGCCTGGAGCAGTACTTC.

The CDR3 sequence: CASSLPYQETQYF. DNA of the CDR3: TGTGCCAGCTCACTCCCGTACCAAGAGACCCAGTACTTC. This chain uses TRBV18 with TRBJ2-5; no reliable D call. Germline V gene data show CDR1 as KGHSH and CDR2 as LQKENI. V lost 4 bases and J 0 bases, leaving 6 bases between the germline ends. The CDR3 spans 13 residues.

CDR3 bases: TGTGCCTGGAGTAACACTGAAGCTTTCTTT. Its translation: CAWSNTEAFF. The J gene is TRBJ1-1, the V gene TRBV30; no definite D call. Germline loops: CDR1 GTSNPN, CDR2 SVGIG (reference sequence). CDR3 length: 10 amino acids. V dropped 2 bases and J dropped 2 bases, with 0 bases sitting between them.

V is TRBV5-1 and J is TRBJ2-7, with 7 bases fitting TRBD2. Germline V gene lookup returns CDR1 SGHRS and CDR2 YFSETQ. The CDR3 totals 14 residues. V lost 3 bases, J lost 4 bases, and 7 bases stayed unmatched. The CDR3 sequence is CASSYGGSVYEQYF. The DNA of the CDR3 is TGCGCCAGCAGCTACGGCGGGAGTGTTTACGAGCAGTACTTC.

The chain couples TRBV7-9 to TRBJ2-6; no definite D call. The CDR3 contains 14 residues. Germline lookup yields CDR1 SEHNR and CDR2 FQNEAQ (reference sequence). With 5 bases removed from V and 5 bases from J, the gap between germline ends came to 10 bases. CDR3 sequence: CASSPQSRANVLTF. The CDR3 coding sequence is TGTGCCAGCAGCCCACAAAGTCGGGCCAACGTCCTGACTTTC.